The 31 T cell receptor beta chains reported below all come from one sample, sequenced in a study of OX40 agonist ivuxolimab in advanced cancers. Generated by immunoSEQ multiplex PCR, the TCRdb table keeps only in-frame clones and is missing some. The sample lists some 62,000 clones; roughly 90% were seen once. The sequenced sample was CD4+ or CD8+ T cells sorted from blood, obtained in a trial of the OX40 agonist ivuxolimab. These receptors all come from an adult with an advanced solid tumor such as melanoma, head and neck, liver or kidney cancer.

This chain joins TRBV6-5 and TRBJ2-7; D is perhaps TRBD1 or TRBD2 (6 bases each). The CDR3 has 13 residues. Germline CDR1 is MNHEY and CDR2 is SVGAGI. V gave up 5 bases and J gave up 6 bases, with 14 bases separating them. CDR3 in amino acids: CASSEVGGLEQYF. The DNA of the CDR3 is TGTGCCAGCAGTGAAGTTGGGGGGCTCGAGCAGTACTTC.

The V gene is TRBV9, the J gene TRBJ1-6; 8 nucleotides align to TRBD1. J was trimmed by 8 bases and V by 3 bases; bases with no gene match: 10. CDR3 length: 16 amino acids. In germline, CDR1 is SGDLS, CDR2 YYNGEE. CDR3 protein: CASSASGGYYDSPLHF. CDR3 in DNA: TGTGCCAGCAGCGCCTCAGGGGGCTATTATGATTCACCCCTCCACTTT.

The chain carries TRBV11-3 and TRBJ2-7, with a tentative D call TRBD1 (6 bases). Germline CDR1 reads SGHNT; CDR2 reads YENEEA. This CDR3 contains 13 residues. V was trimmed by 3 bases and J by 2 bases, leaving 8 bases between them. This CDR3 reads CASSLDSTYEQYF. The CDR3 nucleotides are TGTGCCAGCAGCTTGGACAGCACCTACGAGCAGTACTTC.

The V gene is TRBV18, the J gene TRBJ1-5; possibly TRBD1 for D (6 bases). Germline V gives CDR1 KGHSH, CDR2 LQKENI. V was pared by 8 bases and J by 0 bases, with 11 bases between. The CDR3 loop spans 14 amino acids. The CDR3 is CASALGGSNQPQHF. The CDR3 DNA sequence: TGTGCCAGCGCTTTAGGGGGTAGCAATCAGCCCCAGCATTTT.

V and J are TRBV2 and TRBJ1-2; D is perhaps TRBD1 (6 bases). Trimming cost V 7 bases and J 1 base, with 10 bases left between them. This CDR3 is 13 amino acids long. The germline gives CDR1 SNHLY, CDR2 FYNNEI. CDR3 DNA sequence: TGTGCCAGCATGTCGGACAGTAACTATGGCTACACCTTC. Its translation: CASMSDSNYGYTF.

CDR3 coding DNA: TGTGCCAGCGGACGGACGGTCAACTATGGCTACACCTTC. Translation gives CASGRTVNYGYTF. The rearrangement joins TRBV6-1 to TRBJ1-2; no reliable D call. The V end lost 8 bases, the J end lost 2 bases, and 12 bases lay between the germline ends. Germline assignment: CDR1 MNHNS and CDR2 SASEGT. The CDR3 length is 13 residues.

This clone was detected only a few times. The chain uses TRBV30 and TRBJ2-5; D is undetermined. Germline V gene lookup returns CDR1 GTSNPN and CDR2 SVGIG (reference sequence). V was pared by 0 bases and J by 2 bases, with 1 base between. CDR3 length: 11 residues. CDR3 bases: TGTGCCTGGAGTGTACAAGAGACCCAGTACTTC. Protein sequence: CAWSVQETQYF.

This clone was picked up a small number of times. V is TRBV11-3 and J is TRBJ2-5; 12 positions match TRBD2. Germline CDR1 SGHNT, CDR2 YENEEA. The CDR3 covers 15 residues. Trimming cost V 4 bases and J 1 base; bases outside gene matches: 1. The CDR3 sequence: CASSSSGGAQETQYF. CDR3 bases: TGTGCCAGCAGCTCTAGCGGGGGGGCCCAAGAGACCCAGTACTTC.

CDR3 bases: TGTGCCAGTAGTATAGATAGGGTAACCGGGGAGCTGTTTTTT. Its translation is CASSIDRVTGELFF. V and J are TRBV19 and TRBJ2-2, with D hard to call. Germline V gives CDR1 LNHDA, CDR2 SQIVND (reference sequence). V was cut by 0 bases and J by 5 bases, with 7 bases left in between. CDR3 length: 14 residues. Looking up the rest from reference TRBV19 and TRBJ2-2 gives the full variable domain: DGGITQSPKYLFRKEGQNVTLSCEQNLNHDAMYWYRQDPGQGLRLIYYSQIVNDFQKGDIAEGYSVSREKKESFPLTVTSAQKNPTAFYLCASSIDRVTGELFFGEGSRLTVL.

V and J are TRBV2 and TRBJ2-6; D may be TRBD1 or TRBD2 (5 bases each). Germline lookup yields CDR1 SNHLY and CDR2 FYNNEI. CDR3 length: 14 amino acids. V lost 4 bases and J lost 2, with 6 bases in between. CDR3 residues: CASSGGPGANVLTF. In DNA, the CDR3 is TGTGCCAGCAGTGGGGGACCTGGGGCCAACGTCCTGACTTTC.

The gene calls are TRBV11-2 and TRBJ1-1, with 7 bases aligning to TRBD1. The V and J ends lost 5 bases and 3 bases, in that order; junction bases with no gene match: 9. The CDR3 totals 15 residues. Germline CDR1 is SGHAT and CDR2 is FQNNGV. The chain's CDR3 is CASSPLNTGDTEAFF. The CDR3 DNA reads as TGTGCCAGCAGCCCCCTTAATACAGGGGACACTGAAGCTTTCTTT. Full variable domain (rest looked up from reference TRBV11-2 and TRBJ1-1): EAGVAQSPRYKIIEKRQSVAFWCNPISGHATLYWYQQILGQGPKLLIQFQNNGVVDDSQLPKDRFSAERLKGVDSTLKIQPAKLEDSAVYLCASSPLNTGDTEAFFGQGTRLTVV.

With regard to this clone: Germline and junction disagree at one end, which may indicate a read error. The V call is TRBV10-3, the J call TRBJ1-2; D is unresolved. Germline values: CDR1 ENHRY, CDR2 SYGVKD. The CDR3 extends over 12 amino acids. CDR3 protein: CASSARQAGYTF. The CDR3 DNA sequence: TGTGCCAGCAGTGCCCGCCAGGCGGGCTACACCTTC.

This clone was counted once. The chain recombines TRBV27 with TRBJ1-5; D is unclear. V was pared by 5 bases and J by 2 bases, with 10 bases between. The CDR3 runs to 14 residues. The germline V gene has CDR1 MNHEY and CDR2 SMNVEV (reference sequence). The CDR3 is CASSPGNGNQPQHF. CDR3 DNA sequence: TGTGCCAGCAGTCCGGGCAACGGCAATCAGCCCCAGCATTTT.

The V call is TRBV10-2, the J call TRBJ1-5; maybe TRBD1 (5 bases). Trimming pared 8 bases from V and 3 bases from J, leaving 17 bases between. In germline, CDR1 is WSHSY, CDR2 SAAADI. This CDR3 contains 15 residues. The CDR3 nucleotides read TGCGCCAGCCAAGACGAGGGGTCAAACAATCAGCCCCAGCATTTT. Amino acid sequence: CASQDEGSNNQPQHF.

The J gene is TRBJ1-2, the V gene TRBV6-5, with unresolved D. Germline-derived CDR1 and CDR2 are MNHEY and SVGAGI. Trimming removed 6 bases from V and 1 base from J, with 12 bases in between. The CDR3 spans 14 residues. CDR3 loop: CASRVGIFNYGYTF. The CDR3 coding sequence is TGTGCCAGCAGGGTGGGAATATTTAACTATGGCTACACCTTC.

This chain links TRBV7-2 with TRBJ2-7; weak D call: TRBD2 (6 bases). Germline V gene lookup returns CDR1 SGHTA and CDR2 FQGNSA. The CDR3 extends over 13 amino acids. The germline V and J ends were trimmed by 1 base and 3 bases, with 7 bases remaining between them. The CDR3 sequence: CASSLGSGYEQYF. The DNA of the CDR3 is TGTGCCAGCAGCTTAGGTAGCGGCTACGAGCAGTACTTC.

This chain links TRBV1 with TRBJ2-1; the table's D call of TRBD2 was not tested on the DNA. TRBV1 is shown as a pseudogene. This CDR3 has 16 amino acids. CDR3 region: CTSSQEVPGAYNEQFF. As DNA, the CDR3 is TGCACCAGCAGCCAAGAAGTACCGGGAGCCTACAATGAGCAGTTCTTC.

The chain links TRBV5-4 to TRBJ2-5; 8 nucleotides agree with TRBD2. V trimming: 5 bases; J trimming: 1 base; junction bases outside the gene matches: 13. Germline-derived CDR1 and CDR2 are SGHNT and YYREEE (reference sequence). This CDR3 has 17 amino acids. Here the CDR3 reads CASSSVGAGGLQETQYF. In DNA, the CDR3 is TGTGCCAGCAGTTCGGTTGGGGCGGGGGGACTCCAAGAGACCCAGTACTTC. Drawing the rest from reference TRBV5-4 and TRBJ2-5, the complete variable domain is ETGVTQSPTHLIKTRGQQVTLRCSSQSGHNTVSWYQQALGQGPQFIFQYYREEENGRGNFPPRFSGLQFPNYSSELNVNALELDDSALYLCASSSVGAGGLQETQYFGPGTRLLVL.

As DNA, the CDR3 is TGTGCCAGCAGCTTAGTTGGCGGGAGCTCCTACAATGAGCAGTTCTTC. Translation: CASSLVGGSSYNEQFF. The genes are TRBV7-6 and TRBJ2-1, with 7 nucleotides matching TRBD2. V lost 1 base to trimming and J lost 0 bases; unmatched junction nucleotides: 3. This CDR3 spans 16 amino acids. Germline values: CDR1 SGHVS, CDR2 FNYEAQ.

This CDR3 reads CASSPSGLAGVGTGELFF. The CDR3 region has the DNA TGTGCCAGCAGTCCCTCGGGACTAGCGGGAGTAGGGACCGGGGAGCTGTTTTTT. This rearrangement joins TRBV6-4 to TRBJ2-2; 14 nucleotides line up with TRBD2. The V gene's germline CDR1 is MRHNA and CDR2 SNTAGT. This CDR3 comprises 18 residues. Trimming cost V 5 bases and J 5 bases; bases outside gene matches: 10.

The CDR3 spells CASSRINQPQHF. Here the CDR3 DNA reads TGTGCCAGCAGTAGAATCAATCAGCCCCAGCATTTT. This chain joins TRBV6-5 and TRBJ1-5; D remains unclear. The germline gives CDR1 MNHEY, CDR2 SVGAGI. The ends were cut back, 5 bases at V and 3 bases at J, with 5 bases in the middle. This CDR3 has 12 amino acids.

This sequence joins TRBV11-2 and TRBJ2-3; possibly TRBD2 for D (5 bases). There are 16 residues in the CDR3. V shed 5 bases and J shed 0 bases, with 15 bases lying between them. CDR1 and CDR2 (germline): SGHAT, FQNNGV. CDR3 region: CASSPTNEFSTDTQYF. The CDR3 DNA reads TGTGCCAGCAGCCCGACTAACGAGTTTAGCACAGATACGCAGTATTTT.

V is TRBV14 and J is TRBJ2-5, with 7 nucleotides matching TRBD1. The J call may be mistaken, given a closer DNA end match to TRBJ2-7. CDR1 and CDR2 (germline): SGHDN, FVKESK. CDR3 length equals 14 residues. In DNA, the CDR3 is TGTGCCAGCAGCCAAATAGGGGGCGCCTACGAGCAGTACTTC. It encodes CASSQIGGAYEQYF.

This chain links TRBV7-3 with TRBJ2-7; either TRBD1 or TRBD2 may fit D (6 bases each). Germline CDR1 reads SGHTA; CDR2 reads FQGTGA. V gave up 2 bases and J gave up 4 bases, with 9 bases separating them. The CDR3 extends over 13 amino acids. As DNA, the CDR3 is TGTGCCAGCAGCTTACAGGGGAGGTACGAGCAGTACTTC. It codes for CASSLQGRYEQYF. Based on the CDR3 plus reference TRBV7-3 and TRBJ2-7, the full variable domain is GAGVSQTPSNKVTEKGKYVELRCDPISGHTALYWYRQSLGQGPEFLIYFQGTGAADDSGLPNDRFFAVRPEGSVSTLKIQRTERGDSAVYLCASSLQGRYEQYFGPGTRLTVT.

The genes are TRBV10-3 and TRBJ1-6; 7 bases map to TRBD1. Per the germline V gene, CDR1 is ENHRY and CDR2 is SYGVKD. V dropped 5 bases and J dropped 7; count of bases not matched to a gene: 5. The CDR3 is 14 residues long. CDR3 region: CAISLDRDNSPLHF. The CDR3 region has the DNA TGTGCCATCAGTCTCGACAGGGACAATTCACCCCTCCACTTT.

The V gene is TRBV19, the J gene TRBJ1-3, with a weak D call TRBD1 (6 bases). The V end lost 7 bases, the J end lost 2 bases, and 9 bases lay between the germline ends. This CDR3 is built from 13 residues. CDR1 is LNHDA, CDR2 SQIVND, per germline (reference sequence). The CDR3 sequence is CASINRAGNTIYF. Here the CDR3 DNA reads TGTGCCAGTATTAACAGGGCTGGAAACACCATATATTTT.

Comment on this clone: The sample holds other DNA sequences that translate to the same CDR3. The genes are TRBV18 and TRBJ2-5; tentatively, D is TRBD1 or TRBD2 (5 bases each). Looked up from germline, CDR1 is KGHSH and CDR2 is LQKENI. The CDR3 extends over 13 amino acids. Deletions cut 2 bases from V and 2 bases from J, with 6 bases between. CDR3 coding DNA: TGTGCCAGCTCACCAGGGACGCAAGAGACCCAGTACTTC. Encoded protein: CASSPGTQETQYF.

J is TRBJ2-1 and V is TRBV5-8; 7 positions match TRBD2. The CDR3 extends over 13 amino acids. Looked up from germline, CDR1 is SGHTS and CDR2 is YDEGEE. V was clipped by 4 bases and J by 9 bases; unmatched bases: 7. In DNA, the CDR3 is TGTGCCAGCAGCGTACGGACTAGAGGTGAGCAGTTCTTC. It encodes CASSVRTRGEQFF.

The rearrangement joins TRBV18 to TRBJ2-5, with 7 positions matching TRBD1. This CDR3 has 13 amino acids. Per the germline V gene, CDR1 is KGHSH and CDR2 is LQKENI. V lost 4 bases to trimming and J lost 1 base; unmatched junction nucleotides: 0. This CDR3 reads CASSRDSQETQYF. The CDR3 coding sequence is TGTGCCAGCTCACGGGACAGCCAAGAGACCCAGTACTTC.

V usage is TRBV6-1 and J usage is TRBJ2-1; tentative D call: TRBD2 (6 bases). This CDR3 region has 14 residues. Germline-derived CDR1 and CDR2 are MNHNS and SASEGT. V shed 5 bases and J shed 6 bases, with 14 bases lying between them. CDR3 residues: CASSLERELNEQFF. CDR3 sequence (DNA): TGTGCCAGCAGTCTCGAACGGGAGCTCAATGAGCAGTTCTTC.

The chain is built from TRBV30 and TRBJ2-2; tentative D call: TRBD2 (7 bases). V lost 8 bases and J 2 bases, leaving 12 bases between the germline ends. The CDR3 spans 13 residues. Germline V CDR1 and CDR2: GTSNPN, SVGIG (reference sequence). Here the CDR3 reads CARGGTNTGELFF. CDR3 sequence (DNA): TGTGCCAGGGGGGGGACCAACACCGGGGAGCTGTTTTTT.